The clone carrying this T cell receptor (beta chain) was picked up many times. The sample belongs to a study of response to subunit inactivated influenza vaccine. Using its own MiXCR run on the RT-PCR reads, TCRdb lists one record per CDR3 protein. The sample gives about 570,000 distinct CDR3 sequences, around 10% of which show up once; 11% is in the top ten. These same records also appear under a second study, on T cells expressing NK-cell markers. As that report states: It was by 5'RACE template switching with UMIs that TCR beta cDNA was made. The authors restricted sorting to alpha-beta TCR T cells with an anti-gamma-delta TCR antibody in several experiments.

This receptor was obtained from a man in his forties or fifties who received an inactivated influenza vaccine. Material: PBMCs from blood, obtained on the day of vaccination.

The CDR3 region is CASITTGELFF. The CDR3 region has the DNA TGTGCCAGCATTACTACCGGGGAGCTGTTTTTT. V usage is TRBV6-5 and J usage is TRBJ2-2, with D unresolved. This CDR3 is 11 amino acids long. The V gene's germline CDR1 is MNHEY and CDR2 SVGAGI. With 7 bases removed from V and 5 bases from J, the gap between germline ends came to 5 bases.